Given below is one TCR beta chain in context. An end of the junction differs from the germline gene, which may be a read error. CDR3 length: 14 amino acids. CDR1 and CDR2 from the germline V gene are SGHDN and FVKESK. The sample originates from a study of blood T cell repertoires in COVID-19. In the study overall: Both acute and convalescent COVID-19 samples were obtained from the United States, Italy and Spain. In each case, the material was cDNA or gDNA derived from T cells, B-cell-depleted T cells, or PBMCs.

TCRdb keeps only in-frame clones here, not all; method: immunoSEQ multiplex PCR. Among tens of thousands of clones, roughly 85% were seen once, and the ten largest hold 1% to 1.5%. Sequencing was done on a sample of peripheral blood. The origin of this receptor is an elderly woman with acute or convalescent COVID-19. This sequence joins TRBV14 and TRBJ2-7, with 8 bases matching TRBD1. In DNA form, the CDR3 reads TGTGCCAGCAGCCAGATGAGGACGGCCAGGGGGCCTGAATTC. Amino acids: CASSQMRTARGPEF.